Listed here are 27 T cell receptor beta chains from one sample, sequenced in a study of shared clonotypes between healthy human individuals. TCRdb's table, derived via immunoSEQ multiplex PCR, lists solely in-frame clones and lacks some. This sample has some 2,500,000 clones, with approximately 94% found just once. Sequenced sample: naive CD4+ T cells from PBMCs. The subset: CD45RA+ positively selected. These receptors were obtained from a young man in good health. Some clones in this sample may be carry-over from other donors' samples.

This clone was counted a single time. This chain links TRBV27 with TRBJ1-1; D unclear. With 3 bases removed from V and 11 bases from J, the gap between germline ends came to 16 bases. This CDR3 region has 13 residues. In germline, CDR1 is MNHEY, CDR2 SMNVEV (reference sequence). The CDR3 nucleotides are TGTGCCAGCAGTTTGGGTTATGGAAGTCCTGCTTTCTTT. Its protein is CASSLGYGSPAFF.

This clone has only one observation. One end of the junction varies from germline; a read error may be responsible. The J gene is TRBJ2-7, the V gene TRBV7-2, with D perhaps TRBD1 (6 bases). The CDR3 loop spans 14 amino acids. Germline V gene lookup returns CDR1 SGHTA and CDR2 FQGNSA. This CDR3 reads CTSSSQGSSDEQYF. The CDR3 DNA follows: TGTACCAGCAGCTCTCAGGGGTCCTCCGACGAGCAGTACTTC.

This chain joins TRBV15 and TRBJ1-6, with 7 bases fitting TRBD1. Per germline, CDR1 LNHNV and CDR2 YYDKDF (reference sequence). This CDR3 has 13 amino acids. The ends lost 8 bases at V and 8 bases at J; junction bases unmatched: 6. The CDR3 DNA reads TGTGCCACCGCAGGGGGAAGAGATTCACCCCTCCACTTT. Its translation is CATAGGRDSPLHF.

The chain uses TRBV5-1 and TRBJ2-7, with a tentative D call TRBD2 (6 bases). V was shortened by 4 bases and J by 4 bases, with 12 bases between the two germline ends. The CDR3 is made up of 13 amino acids. CDR1 and CDR2 from the germline V gene are SGHRS and YFSETQ. Written as DNA, the CDR3 is TGCGCCAGCAGCGCCGGGACTCTATACGAGCAGTACTTC. This gives the protein CASSAGTLYEQYF. Variable domain in full (rest from reference TRBV5-1 and TRBJ2-7): KAGVTQTPRYLIKTRGQQVTLSCSPISGHRSVSWYQQTPGQGLQFLFEYFSETQRNKGNFPGRFSGRQFSNSRSEMNVSTLELGDSALYLCASSAGTLYEQYFGPGTRLTVT.

The rearrangement links TRBV9 to TRBJ2-7; D may be TRBD1 (7 bases). Trimming removed 3 bases at V and 9 bases at J, with 22 bases between. Germline-derived CDR1 and CDR2 are SGDLS and YYNGEE. The CDR3 spans 15 residues. CDR3 sequence reads: CASSAQFRGTVAQYF. CDR3 nucleotides: TGTGCCAGCAGCGCCCAGTTCCGGGGGACAGTCGCGCAGTACTTC.

This chain joins TRBV6-5 and TRBJ2-7; D is possibly TRBD1 or TRBD2 (5 bases each). This CDR3 is built from 11 residues. Trimming stripped 6 bases from V and 7 bases from J, with 10 bases between. Germline assignment: CDR1 MNHEY and CDR2 SVGAGI. CDR3 in DNA: TGTGCCAGCAGGGGGGTTCTGGAGCAGTACTTC. The encoded protein is CASRGVLEQYF.

The chain links TRBV13 to TRBJ2-2, with D maybe TRBD1 (5 bases). Germline V lookup: CDR1 PRHDT, CDR2 FYEKMQ (reference sequence). V was cut by 5 bases and J by 3 bases, with 13 bases left in between. The CDR3 is 15 residues long. The CDR3 DNA is TGTGCCAGCAGCACTAAGACAGCTTACACCGGGGAGCTGTTTTTT. Protein product: CASSTKTAYTGELFF.

This chain uses TRBV4-3 with TRBJ1-4; the D gene is possibly TRBD1 (5 bases). V lost 0 bases to trimming and J lost 7 bases, with 12 bases between them. The CDR3 is made up of 15 amino acids. Germline CDR1 and CDR2: LGHNA and YSLEER. CDR3 nucleotides: TGCGCCAGCAGCCAAGATCTGAGACAGATTGAAAAACTGTTTTTT. Protein product: CASSQDLRQIEKLFF.

The J gene is TRBJ2-7, the V gene TRBV7-2, with TRBD1 matching over 10 bases. CDR3 length: 13 amino acids. Losses at the gene ends were 4 bases for V and 12 bases for J; bases not matched to a gene: 9. Germline CDR1 and CDR2: SGHTA and FQGNSA. The CDR3 reads CASSSGQGLSGYF. The CDR3 DNA sequence: TGTGCCAGCAGCTCGGGACAGGGGCTTTCAGGGTACTTC. Together with reference TRBV7-2 and TRBJ2-7, the CDR3 gives the full variable domain: GAGVSQSPSNKVTEKGKDVELRCDPISGHTALYWYRQSLGQGLEFLIYFQGNSAPDKSGLPSDRFSAERTGGSVSTLTIQRTQQEDSAVYLCASSSGQGLSGYFGPGTRLTVT.

V usage is TRBV7-9 and J usage is TRBJ1-4; perhaps TRBD1 as D (5 bases). The CDR3 loop spans 14 amino acids. V dropped 5 bases and J dropped 10 bases, with 17 bases sitting between them. CDR1 and CDR2 from the germline V gene are SEHNR and FQNEAQ (reference sequence). CDR3 sequence: CASSRGADFGKLFF. The CDR3 nucleotides read TGTGCCAGCAGCCGTGGGGCGGATTTCGGAAAACTGTTTTTT.

The chain has TRBV28 and TRBJ2-1, with 16 bases aligning to TRBD2. The germline gives CDR1 MDHEN, CDR2 SYDVKM. V was pared by 6 bases and J by 9 bases, with 5 bases of the junction left unmatched. The CDR3 totals 15 residues. The CDR3 is CASRPGTSGRGEQFF. The DNA of the CDR3 is TGTGCCAGCAGGCCCGGGACTAGCGGGAGGGGTGAGCAGTTCTTC.

Here the CDR3 DNA reads TGTGCCAGCAGCAACCCTGGAGAGGGGGATAAGGACACTGAAGCTTTCTTT. Protein: CASSNPGEGDKDTEAFF. The gene calls are TRBV21-1 and TRBJ1-1; the table assigns TRBD1, which was not confirmed against the DNA. TRBV21-1 constitutes a pseudogene. CDR3 size: 17 residues.

This chain joins TRBV6-1 and TRBJ2-1; TRBD1 agrees at 7 bases. The germline gives CDR1 MNHNS, CDR2 SASEGT. With V trimmed by 0 bases and J by 7 bases, 15 bases remained unmatched. The CDR3 loop spans 18 amino acids. The CDR3 coding sequence is TGTGCCAGCAGTGAAGCCCCGCCAGGGGGTACTCGGAGGAATGAGCAGTTCTTC. Protein sequence: CASSEAPPGGTRRNEQFF.

The V gene is TRBV2, the J gene TRBJ1-1; tentative D call: TRBD1 (6 bases). Per germline, CDR1 SNHLY and CDR2 FYNNEI. This CDR3 contains 13 residues. V lost 8 bases to trimming and J lost 5 bases, with 15 bases between them. The CDR3 DNA reads TGTGCCAGCTTTACAGGGACTGGGACTGAAGCTTTCTTT. It translates to CASFTGTGTEAFF.

In this sample, this clone turned up a few times. The chain recombines TRBV19 with TRBJ1-5; D is uncertain. Germline CDR1 and CDR2: LNHDA and SQIVND (reference sequence). The V end lost 3 bases, the J end lost 6 bases, and 6 bases lay between the germline ends. The CDR3 sequence is 12 residues long. The CDR3 bases are TGTGCCAGTAGTATTATGGGTCAGCCCCAGCATTTT. This sequence encodes CASSIMGQPQHF.

V usage is TRBV7-9 and J usage is TRBJ1-2; D ambiguous. Between the trimmed V and J ends, which lost 3 bases and 1 base, there was a span of 12 bases. The CDR3 runs 15 residues. Germline CDR1 reads SEHNR; CDR2 reads FQNEAQ (reference sequence). Here the CDR3 DNA reads TGTGCCAGCAGCTTTGTCGGGTATTTTAACTATGGCTACACCTTC. Translated: CASSFVGYFNYGYTF.

Here the CDR3 reads CASSKMWDQETQYF. The CDR3 DNA follows: TGTGCCAGCAGCAAAATGTGGGACCAGGAGACCCAGTACTTC. This chain joins TRBV21-1 and TRBJ2-5. TRBV21-1 is listed as a pseudogene. The CDR3 loop spans 14 amino acids.

The chain carries TRBV5-6 and TRBJ2-1; TRBD2 matches 8 bases. The CDR3 spans 17 residues. The V gene's germline CDR1 is SGHDT and CDR2 YYEEEE. V dropped 2 bases and J dropped 2; count of bases not matched to a gene: 9. The CDR3 loop is CASSLWSGRGTYNEQFF. The CDR3 DNA follows: TGTGCCAGCAGCTTATGGAGCGGGAGAGGGACCTACAATGAGCAGTTCTTC.

The chain recombines TRBV5-4 with TRBJ1-2; D gene ambiguous. The CDR3 contains 13 residues. The V gene lost 4 bases and the J gene lost 4 bases, with 11 bases spanning the gap. The germline V gene has CDR1 SGHNT and CDR2 YYREEE (reference sequence). The CDR3: CASSPPDFYGYTF. The CDR3 nucleotides read TGTGCCAGCAGCCCGCCGGACTTCTATGGCTACACCTTC.

The chain is built from TRBV27 and TRBJ2-3, with a weak D call TRBD2 (5 bases). The CDR3 loop spans 15 amino acids. The germline V gene has CDR1 MNHEY and CDR2 SMNVEV (reference sequence). V lost 6 bases to trimming and J lost 2 bases, with 15 bases between them. The CDR3 DNA sequence: TGTGCCAGCAGCATTGGGCTAGCAATCACAGATACGCAGTATTTT. Protein: CASSIGLAITDTQYF.

In nucleotides, the CDR3 is TGCAGCGTTGTGACGGGGGCCGAGCAGTACTTC. Translating gives CSVVTGAEQYF. The genes are TRBV29-1 and TRBJ2-7; D may match TRBD1 or TRBD2 (6 bases each). Trimming pared 4 bases from V and 6 bases from J, leaving 10 bases between. This CDR3 is built from 11 residues. Germline-derived CDR1 and CDR2 are SQVTM and ANQGSEA.

The rearrangement joins TRBV19 to TRBJ1-5; 8 bases map to TRBD1. CDR3 length: 15 residues. The ends lost 4 bases at V and 4 bases at J; junction bases unmatched: 6. Germline CDR1 and CDR2: LNHDA and SQIVND (reference sequence). CDR3 sequence (DNA): TGTGCCAGTAGTAAGAGGACAGGGCCTAATCAGCCCCAGCATTTT. Translation gives CASSKRTGPNQPQHF.

The chain employs TRBV7-2 and TRBJ1-5; no reliable D call. Trimming removed 5 bases from V and 5 bases from J, with 7 bases in between. The CDR3 length is 12 residues. Germline V gene sequence: CDR1 SGHTA, CDR2 FQGNSA. The DNA of the CDR3 is TGTGCCAGCAGCGTGTCCTATCAGCCCCAGCATTTT. Translating it yields CASSVSYQPQHF.

This clone was seen more than once but under ten times. The V gene is TRBV19, the J gene TRBJ1-2; a possible D gene is TRBD1 (5 bases). The CDR3 consists of 13 residues. Trimming took off 7 bases at V and 7 bases at J, with 16 bases between the two ends. Germline loops: CDR1 LNHDA, CDR2 SQIVND (reference sequence). The CDR3 protein is CASTRDGTGGYTF. The CDR3 DNA reads TGTGCCAGTACCCGGGACGGGACGGGTGGCTACACCTTC.

This chain connects TRBV28 to TRBJ2-4; maybe TRBD2 (6 bases). Trimming stripped 1 base from V and 3 bases from J, with 10 bases between. This CDR3 spans 15 amino acids. Germline V lookup: CDR1 MDHEN, CDR2 SYDVKM. The CDR3 is CASSLSISGKNIQYF. In DNA form, the CDR3 reads TGTGCCAGCAGTTTATCTATTAGCGGCAAAAACATTCAGTACTTC.

This sequence joins TRBV30 and TRBJ2-7; D perhaps matches TRBD2 (6 bases). Germline V gene data show CDR1 as GTSNPN and CDR2 as SVGIG (reference sequence). Trimming removed 6 bases from V and 0 bases from J, with 12 bases in between. CDR3 size: 13 residues. The CDR3 sequence: CACLSGRSYEQYF. CDR3 nucleotides: TGTGCCTGCCTTAGCGGTCGCTCCTACGAGCAGTACTTC.

The V and J genes are TRBV21-1 and TRBJ2-2; the DNA was not compared with TRBD1, the D call given in the table. TRBV21-1 is marked as a pseudogene. The CDR3 totals 15 residues. CDR3 residues: CASSPRQLNTGELFF. DNA of the CDR3: TGTGCCAGCAGCCCCAGACAGCTGAACACCGGGGAGCTGTTTTTT.